This T cell receptor beta chain was captured in a study of PD-1 blockade in classical Hodgkin lymphoma. Documented time point: cycle 4 day 1 (C4D1), after less than 7 weeks of nivolumab. Every one of the patients relapsed after autologous stem cell transplantation (brentuximab vedotin exposure was variable). When best responses were assessed, they were complete response, partial response or progressive disease. Points on this clone: Its antigen is as yet unknown.

Findings and limits, study-wide: While CD8+ TCR diversity did not rise significantly by C4D1, CD4+ TCR diversity did.

TCRdb keeps only in-frame clones here, not all; method: immunoSEQ multiplex PCR. The sample consists of about 44,000 clones, 60% to 75% of them appearing once. CDR3 length equals 11 residues. Between the trimmed V and J ends, which lost 6 bases and 10 bases, there was a span of 10 bases. Per the germline V gene, CDR1 is MNHEY and CDR2 is SVGAGI. Here the sequenced sample was peripheral blood mononuclear cells (PBMCs), taken before the fourth cycle of nivolumab. This clonotype was obtained from a human donor with classical Hodgkin lymphoma. The chain carries TRBV6-5 and TRBJ2-1, with D uncertain. CDR3 nucleotides: TGTGCCAGCAGGGCAGGATTAGAGCAGTTCTTC. This codes for CASRAGLEQFF.